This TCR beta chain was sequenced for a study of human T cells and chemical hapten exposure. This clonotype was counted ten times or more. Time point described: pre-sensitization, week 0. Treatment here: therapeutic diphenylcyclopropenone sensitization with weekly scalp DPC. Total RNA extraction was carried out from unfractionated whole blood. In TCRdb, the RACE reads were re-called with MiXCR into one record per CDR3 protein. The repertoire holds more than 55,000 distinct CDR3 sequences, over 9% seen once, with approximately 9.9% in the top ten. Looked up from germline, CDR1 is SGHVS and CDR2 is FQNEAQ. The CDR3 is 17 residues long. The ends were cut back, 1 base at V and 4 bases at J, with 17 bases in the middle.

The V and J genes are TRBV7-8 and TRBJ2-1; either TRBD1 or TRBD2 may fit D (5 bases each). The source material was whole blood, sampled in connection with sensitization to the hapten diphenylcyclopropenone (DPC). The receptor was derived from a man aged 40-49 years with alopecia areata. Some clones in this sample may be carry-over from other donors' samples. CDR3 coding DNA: TGTGCCAGCAGCTTAGAAAGCCCGGGGACGGTTTACAATGAGCAGTTCTTC. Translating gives CASSLESPGTVYNEQFF.